The 4 T cell receptor beta chains below all came from one sample that was sequenced in a study of cytomegalovirus exposure and HLA in healthy donors listed by TCRdb under 2017. Receptors were amplified or captured by the immunoSEQ multiplex PCR assay. The multiplex PCR relied on a mix of 60 forward primers for TCR Vbeta segments and 13 reverse primers for TCR Jbeta segments. TCRdb retrieved this table from immuneACCESS and kept in-frame rearrangements only. Not all clones are present; in checked studies, unresolved V genes account for under half, and no reason is known for the remainder. The sample table holds about 52,000 clones, of which 65% to 80% were seen once. The ten top clones hold 9% to 9.5% of the sample. Sample: PBMCs. These receptors were obtained from a woman in her forties or fifties in good health and CMV-seronegative.

This clone was seen once. V gene TRBV7-2 combines with J gene TRBJ2-7, with 9 positions matching TRBD2. CDR1 SGHTA and CDR2 FQGNSA come from the germline V gene. V shed 1 base, J shed 6 bases, and the junction held 16 bases outside the gene matches. The CDR3 loop spans 18 amino acids. CDR3 nucleotide sequence: TGTGCCAGCAGCTTAGGGTCAAGGGGAGCGGGGGGCTCAGGCGAGCAGTACTTC. Amino acid sequence: CASSLGSRGAGGSGEQYF.

This rearrangement joins TRBV18 to TRBJ2-7; D may be TRBD2 (6 bases). This CDR3 region has 15 residues. Germline V lookup: CDR1 KGHSH, CDR2 LQKENI. The V and J ends lost 3 bases and 2 bases respectively, with 14 bases between them. CDR3 coding DNA: TGTGCCAGCTCACCCGACGGGGGAGTCACCTACGAGCAGTACTTC. It encodes CASSPDGGVTYEQYF. The entire variable domain, with the rest obtained from reference TRBV18 and TRBJ2-7, is as follows: NAGVMQNPRHLVRRRGQEARLRCSPMKGHSHVYWYRQLPEEGLKFMVYLQKENIIDESGMPKERFSAEFPKEGPSILRIQQVVRGDSAAYFCASSPDGGVTYEQYFGPGTRLTVT.

This clone has only a few counts. The chain is built from TRBV29-1 and TRBJ2-3, with D possibly TRBD1 on 5 matching bases. V shed 7 bases and J shed 5 bases, with 10 bases lying between them. The CDR3 consists of 11 residues. From germline, CDR1 is SQVTM and CDR2 ANQGSEA. This CDR3 is CSARRGDTQYF. The CDR3 DNA sequence: TGCAGCGCCCGAAGGGGAGATACGCAGTATTTT.

This clone was seen only once. J is TRBJ2-5 and V is TRBV5-6; 8 nucleotides line up with TRBD1. The J call is doubtful: the DNA matches TRBJ2-7 better. The germline CDR1 and CDR2 sequences are SGHDT and YYEEEE. The CDR3 length is 15 residues. As DNA, the CDR3 is TGTGCCAGCAGCTCGACGGCAGGGGGCTTAGGCGAGCAGTACTTC. It encodes CASSSTAGGLGEQYF.